This T cell receptor (beta chain) was identified in a study of blood T cell repertoires in COVID-19. Measured with immunoSEQ multiplex PCR; TCRdb has only the in-frame clones, and not every one. The profile shows about 200,000 clones, roughly nine tenths of them singletons. The CDR3 contains 16 residues. The germline gives CDR1 SGHTA, CDR2 FQGNSA. J gave up 4 bases and V 4 bases, and 13 bases lay outside the gene matches. The rearrangement links TRBV7-2 to TRBJ2-7, with TRBD2 matching over 7 bases. The material sequenced was peripheral blood. The sequence was collected from a woman in her 70s with acute or convalescent COVID-19. This chain's CDR3 is CASSSQAGLDTYEQYF. The CDR3, as DNA: TGTGCCAGCAGCTCGCAAGCCGGACTAGACACTTACGAGCAGTACTTC.